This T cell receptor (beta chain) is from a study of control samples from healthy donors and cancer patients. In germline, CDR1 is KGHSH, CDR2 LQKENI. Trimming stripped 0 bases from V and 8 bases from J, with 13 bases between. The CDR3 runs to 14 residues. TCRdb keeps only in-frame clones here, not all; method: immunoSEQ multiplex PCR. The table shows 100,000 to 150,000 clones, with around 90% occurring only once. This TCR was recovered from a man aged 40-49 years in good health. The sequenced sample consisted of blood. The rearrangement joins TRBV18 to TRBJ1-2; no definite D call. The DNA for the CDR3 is TGTGCCAGCTCACCACCGTTTATCCGAGCGGGCTACACCTTC. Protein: CASSPPFIRAGYTF.